These 5 T cell receptor beta chains share one sample of origin, sequenced in a study of cytomegalovirus exposure and HLA in healthy donors. A multiplex PCR was run with 60 Vbeta primers and 13 Jbeta primers. The assay was immunoSEQ multiplex PCR, and TCRdb's table has in-frame clones only and misses some. Of 120,000 to 150,000 clones in the sample, more than 65% were seen once. The source material was PBMCs. Receptors were obtained from a man aged 25-40 years in good health and CMV-seropositive.

The chain recombines TRBV7-9 with TRBJ2-4; TRBD1 is a possible D gene (5 bases). CDR1 and CDR2 (germline): SEHNR, FQNEAQ (reference sequence). CDR3 length: 16 residues. V dropped 2 bases and J dropped 0 bases, with 11 bases sitting between them. CDR3 residues: CASSLQGDLAKNIQYF. The CDR3 DNA reads TGTGCCAGCAGCTTACAGGGTGATCTAGCCAAAAACATTCAGTACTTC. The full variable domain, completed using reference TRBV7-9 and TRBJ2-4, is DTGVSQNPRHKITKRGQNVTFRCDPISEHNRLYWYRQTLGQGPEFLTYFQNEAQLEKSRLLSDRFSAERPKGSFSTLEIQRTEQGDSAMYLCASSLQGDLAKNIQYFGAGTRLSVL.

The V call is TRBV6-6, the J call TRBJ1-6; no clear D gene. Germline V gives CDR1 MNHNY, CDR2 SVGAGI (reference sequence). V was pared by 4 bases and J by 4 bases, with 5 bases between. CDR3 length: 13 residues. In nucleotides, the CDR3 is TGTGCCAGCAGTTCCATTTATAATTCACCCCTCCACTTT. Its translation is CASSSIYNSPLHF.

This clone showed up just once. This sequence joins TRBV13 and TRBJ2-7, with D perhaps matching TRBD1 (7 bases). V was cut by 5 bases and J by 3 bases, with 32 bases left in between. CDR3 length: 20 residues. Germline assignment: CDR1 PRHDT and CDR2 FYEKMQ (reference sequence). CDR3 DNA sequence: TGTGCCAGCAGCCGTAACGAAGGGGGCGAAAAGGGGGGAGGTCTCTACGAGCAGTACTTC. This sequence encodes CASSRNEGGEKGGGLYEQYF.

The rearrangement links TRBV19 to TRBJ1-1; D is ambiguous. Trimming left V 7 bases short and J 0 bases short, with 9 bases between. CDR3 size: 13 residues. From germline, CDR1 is LNHDA and CDR2 SQIVND (reference sequence). In DNA form, the CDR3 reads TGTGCCAGTACCCCAGGTGTGAACACTGAAGCTTTCTTT. As protein: CASTPGVNTEAFF.

The chain uses TRBV2 and TRBJ2-7, with D possibly matching TRBD1 (5 bases). The germline gives CDR1 SNHLY, CDR2 FYNNEI. With 7 bases removed from V and 6 bases from J, the gap between germline ends came to 16 bases. CDR3 length equals 13 residues. Here the CDR3 reads CASTEAGWVEQYF. CDR3 nucleotide sequence: TGTGCCAGCACAGAGGCAGGGTGGGTCGAGCAGTACTTC. The full variable domain, in which reference TRBV2 and TRBJ2-7 provide the parts outside the CDR3, is EPEVTQTPSHQVTQMGQEVILRCVPISNHLYFYWYRQILGQKVEFLVSFYNNEISEKSEIFDDQFSVERPDGSNFTLKIRSTKLEDSAMYFCASTEAGWVEQYFGPGTRLTVT.